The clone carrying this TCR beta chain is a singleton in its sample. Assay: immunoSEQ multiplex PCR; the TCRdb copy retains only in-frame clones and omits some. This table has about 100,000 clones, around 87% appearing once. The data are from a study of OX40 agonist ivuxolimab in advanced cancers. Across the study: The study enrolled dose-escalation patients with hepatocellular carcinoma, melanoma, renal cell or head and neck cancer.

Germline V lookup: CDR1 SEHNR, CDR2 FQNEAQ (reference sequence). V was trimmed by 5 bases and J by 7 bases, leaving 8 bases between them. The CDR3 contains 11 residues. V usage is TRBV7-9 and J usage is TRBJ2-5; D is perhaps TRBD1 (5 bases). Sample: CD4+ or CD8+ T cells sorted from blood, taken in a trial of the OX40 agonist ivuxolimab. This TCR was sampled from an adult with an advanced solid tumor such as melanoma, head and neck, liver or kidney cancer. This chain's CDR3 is CASSPQGTQYF. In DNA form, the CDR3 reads TGTGCCAGCAGCCCTCAGGGGACCCAGTACTTC. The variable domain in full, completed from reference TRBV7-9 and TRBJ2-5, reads DTGVSQNPRHKITKRGQNVTFRCDPISEHNRLYWYRQTLGQGPEFLTYFQNEAQLEKSRLLSDRFSAERPKGSFSTLEIQRTEQGDSAMYLCASSPQGTQYFGPGTRLLVL.